This T cell receptor beta chain was captured by sequencing in a study of blood T cell repertoires in COVID-19. Study summary: Some COVID-19 samples were acute and others convalescent; all came from the United States, Italy and Spain.

Only in-frame clones appear in the TCRdb table, and some are missing; sequencing was by immunoSEQ multiplex PCR. Among hundreds of thousands of clones, roughly 89% were seen once, and the ten largest hold approximately 1.4%. Sequencing used peripheral blood. This receptor was taken from a woman in her 30s with active or convalescent COVID-19.

CDR3 residues: CASSYASGRPDDEQFF. CDR3 bases: TGTGCCAGCAGTTACGCTAGCGGGAGGCCCGATGATGAGCAGTTCTTC. J is TRBJ2-1 and V is TRBV6-5; 11 positions match TRBD2. V shed 2 bases, J shed 8 bases, and the junction held 8 bases outside the gene matches. Germline CDR1 and CDR2: MNHEY and SVGAGI. This CDR3 is 16 amino acids long.